This section outlines one T cell receptor beta chain sequence together with its context. Its specificity is unknown. This sample is drawn from a study of STAT3 mutations in large granular lymphocyte leukemia. Findings and limits, study-wide: At least one immunodominant TCR beta clonotype appeared in every T-cell large granular lymphocyte leukemia patient.

Sequenced by immunoSEQ multiplex PCR; TCRdb stores in-frame clones only, minus some. The table lists approximately 42,000 clones, 80% to 85% of them singletons. The CDR3 consists of 15 residues. V dropped 4 bases and J dropped 2; count of bases not matched to a gene: 7. CDR1 and CDR2 (germline): SGHRS, YFSETQ. Sequencing used PBMCs. The TCR comes from a human donor with T large granular lymphocyte leukemia. Some clones in this sample may be carry-over from other donors' samples. This rearrangement joins TRBV5-1 to TRBJ2-7; 9 bases are a match to TRBD1. The CDR3 DNA follows: TGCGCCAGCAGCCGACAGGGGGGGCAAGCCTACGAGCAGTACTTC. This translates into CASSRQGGQAYEQYF.